This TCR beta chain originates from a study of beta chain features in type 1 diabetes. Overall study findings and caveats: Researchers reported that naive, central memory and Treg TCRB repertoires appeared more similar in patients than in healthy donors. TCRB CDR3s from Type 1 diabetes patients were moderately but significantly shorter in all four CD4+ subsets.

V was pared by 1 base and J by 9 bases, with 16 bases between. In germline, CDR1 is MGHRA, CDR2 YSYEKL. The CDR3 has 15 amino acids. The authors reverse transcribed all of the isolated RNA, so sequencing captured expressed TCRB transcripts. The protocol was immunoSEQ multiplex PCR, while the TCRdb copy is restricted to in-frame clones and leaves out a portion. This table has some 290,000 clones, 14% appearing once. This clone was found a few times. As yet, its antigen is unknown. J is TRBJ2-1 and V is TRBV4-1; possibly TRBD1 for D (5 bases). The receptor comes from a young man with type 1 diabetes. The source material was naive CD4+ T cells from blood. The CDR3 spells CASSQGQGQASEQFF. The CDR3 nucleotides read TGCGCCAGCAGCCAAGGGCAGGGCCAGGCCTCTGAGCAGTTCTTC.